These T cell receptor beta chains were read from a single sample in a study of cytomegalovirus exposure and HLA in healthy donors. Method: immunoSEQ multiplex PCR; TCRdb's copy keeps in-frame clones and lacks some. This table has roughly 180,000 clones, around a tenth appearing once. The sample taken for sequencing was PBMCs. The receptor source for this set is a woman aged 30 to 39 in good health and CMV-seropositive. Both conserved end residues are part of each CDR3.

V gene	J gene	CDR3 protein
TRBV2	TRBJ2-1	CASSRTSEYNEQFF
TRBV18	TRBJ2-3	CASSPPNRVGTDTQYF
TRBV7-3	TRBJ1-2	CASSPGPGSNYGYTF
TRBV6-5	TRBJ2-4	CASRGGGYIQYF
TRBV5-1	TRBJ1-1	CASSSGQGASTEAFF
TRBV9	TRBJ2-1	CASSVDSGRAYNEQFF
TRBV2	TRBJ2-1	CASSIWGQGYNEQFF
TRBV9	TRBJ2-3	CASSPHRGPDTQYF
TRBV18	TRBJ2-6	CASSPQAGPLSGANVLTF
TRBV13	TRBJ2-3	CASSSRTSGKSGDTQYF
TRBV6-5	TRBJ2-7	CASSFGTGPSYEQYF
TRBV5-5	TRBJ2-1	CASSLIEGYEQFF
TRBV5-8	TRBJ2-7	CASSLGLAIYEQYF
TRBV19	TRBJ2-7	CASSRAGSLDEQYF
TRBV5-1	TRBJ1-4	CASSWDSPGTNEKLFF
TRBV5-1	TRBJ2-5	CASSLYGAQETQYF
TRBV2	TRBJ2-1	CASSVLAGIYNEQFF
TRBV2	TRBJ1-1	CASSGTATEAFF
TRBV13	TRBJ1-2	CASSRGGNPLLDYGYTF
TRBV30	TRBJ2-3	CAWSVLAGVTDTQYF
TRBV4-2	TRBJ2-1	CASSQYGTSGRLGNNEQFF
TRBV7-2	TRBJ2-7	CASSLFSGRTDEQYF
TRBV6-1	TRBJ2-2	CASTLRRDWTGELFF
TRBV19	TRBJ1-5	CASSIDRGNNQPQHF
TRBV5-1	TRBJ2-7	CASSGGTGEGYEQYF
TRBV7-7	TRBJ2-1	CASSGGSGIGNEQFF
TRBV11-2	TRBJ2-3	CASSFSGRAGDTQYF
TRBV27	TRBJ2-1	CASSLWAGEYNEQFF